The 30 T cell receptor beta chains below all came from one sample that was sequenced in a study of CD8 T cells in Susac syndrome. RNA, at about 0.45 to 1 ug, was reverse transcribed with random hexamers. TCRdb reprocessed the immunoSEQ multiplex PCR reads via MiXCR and lists one record per CDR3 protein. Found here are around 120,000 distinct CDR3 sequences, about 95% of them singletons; the top ten hold 0.1% to 0.15%. The sequenced sample consisted of CD4+ T cells from PBMCs. These receptor sequences come from a human donor with multiple sclerosis.

The J gene is TRBJ2-2, the V gene TRBV20-1; 7 nucleotides line up with TRBD2. V lost 0 bases and J lost 5; bases outside the gene matches: 9. CDR1 and CDR2 (germline): DFQATT, SNEGSKA (reference sequence). The CDR3 extends over 16 amino acids. CDR3 sequence: CSARDLRRERTGELFF. Here the CDR3 DNA reads TGCAGTGCTAGAGATCTCAGGCGGGAGCGGACCGGGGAGCTGTTTTTT.

The chain combines TRBV10-3 with TRBJ2-7; D is possibly TRBD2 (6 bases). V dropped 5 bases and J dropped 0 bases, with 14 bases sitting between them. Germline loops: CDR1 ENHRY, CDR2 SYGVKD. CDR3 length equals 15 residues. CDR3 protein: CAISRGSGDSYEQYF. The CDR3 bases are TGTGCCATCAGTAGAGGATCGGGGGACTCCTACGAGCAGTACTTC.

This chain joins TRBV2 and TRBJ1-2; the D is unclear. V was trimmed by 7 bases and J by 8 bases, leaving 11 bases between them. The length of the CDR3 is 11 residues. The germline CDR1 and CDR2 sequences are SNHLY and FYNNEI. For the CDR3, the DNA is TGTGCCAGCACCCTCCGTGAGGGCTACACCTTC. This gives the protein CASTLREGYTF.

V is TRBV18 and J is TRBJ2-7; no clear D gene. Germline values: CDR1 KGHSH, CDR2 LQKENI. V was trimmed by 3 bases and J by 4 bases, leaving 10 bases between them. This CDR3 is 13 amino acids long. The CDR3 coding sequence is TGTGCCAGCTCACCCTCAAGGACGTACGAGCAGTACTTC. Amino acid sequence: CASSPSRTYEQYF. The complete variable domain, with remaining parts taken from reference TRBV18 and TRBJ2-7, reads NAGVMQNPRHLVRRRGQEARLRCSPMKGHSHVYWYRQLPEEGLKFMVYLQKENIIDESGMPKERFSAEFPKEGPSILRIQQVVRGDSAAYFCASSPSRTYEQYFGPGTRLTVT.

V and J are TRBV7-2 and TRBJ2-7; 8 bases agree with TRBD1. Trimming cost V 3 bases and J 2 bases; bases outside gene matches: 3. This CDR3 region has 14 residues. CDR1 SGHTA and CDR2 FQGNSA come from the germline V gene. The CDR3 is CASSFTGQAYEQYF. The CDR3 coding sequence is TGTGCCAGCAGCTTTACGGGACAGGCCTACGAGCAGTACTTC.

This rearrangement joins TRBV5-1 to TRBJ1-2; tentatively, D is TRBD1 (5 bases). Germline values: CDR1 SGHRS, CDR2 YFSETQ. V lost 1 base to trimming and J lost 6 bases, with 10 bases between them. The CDR3 has 13 amino acids. Here the CDR3 reads CASSLTSGNGYTF. In DNA, the CDR3 is TGCGCCAGCAGCTTGACATCAGGGAATGGCTACACCTTC.

The chain combines TRBV6-2 or TRBV6-3 with TRBJ2-1; 8 nucleotides agree with TRBD2. The germline V gene has CDR1 MNHEY and CDR2 SVGEGT. The junction had 33 bases not matched to a gene; V was cut back by 5 bases and J by 6 bases. The CDR3 is 23 amino acids. CDR3 DNA: TGTGCCAGCAGTCGATTTGGGGGCTGGGGAGCGGGAGAGAAGTTGAAAGTGTTCAATGAGCAGTTCTTC. Translating it yields CASSRFGGWGAGEKLKVFNEQFF.

The chain is built from TRBV6-6 and TRBJ1-1; 9 nucleotides match TRBD1. Germline loops: CDR1 MNHNY, CDR2 SVGAGI (reference sequence). The V and J ends lost 4 bases and 4 bases, in that order; junction bases with no gene match: 10. The length of the CDR3 is 16 residues. CDR3: CASSSGTGWLSTEAFF. The CDR3 DNA follows: TGTGCCAGCAGTTCCGGGACAGGGTGGTTGAGCACTGAAGCTTTCTTT.

The chain recombines TRBV9 with TRBJ1-2; unclear D gene. The CDR3 consists of 12 residues. The V end lost 0 bases, the J end lost 5 bases, and 5 bases lay between the germline ends. Germline V gene sequence: CDR1 SGDLS, CDR2 YYNGEE. CDR3 protein: CASSVDPYGYTF. The CDR3 nucleotides read TGTGCCAGCAGCGTAGATCCTTATGGCTACACCTTC.

This clonotype was seen just once. The chain is built from TRBV4-2 and TRBJ2-5; D is possibly TRBD1 (6 bases). The V gene lost 5 bases and the J gene lost 1 base, with 17 bases spanning the gap. The CDR3 spans 16 residues. From germline, CDR1 is LGHNA and CDR2 YNFKEQ. The CDR3 DNA reads as TGTGCCAGCAGCAAACATGATCGGACAGCCCAAGAGACCCAGTACTTC. This codes for CASSKHDRTAQETQYF.

This sequence joins TRBV20-1 and TRBJ1-5, with 7 bases matching TRBD1. The CDR3 covers 14 residues. CDR1 and CDR2 (germline): DFQATT, SNEGSKA (reference sequence). Losses at the gene ends were 4 bases for V and 3 bases for J; bases not matched to a gene: 6. The DNA for the CDR3 is TGCAGTGCTATCCGGACAGGTCTCAATCAGCCCCAGCATTTT. It is translated as CSAIRTGLNQPQHF.

The V and J genes are TRBV3-1 and TRBJ1-1; D unresolved. CDR1 is LGHDT, CDR2 YNNKEL, per germline (reference sequence). The CDR3 has 15 residues. The V end lost 4 bases, the J end lost 3 bases, and 15 bases lay between the germline ends. The CDR3 DNA reads as TGTGCCAGCAGCCGGACCGGAGGTGGGTACACTGAAGCTTTCTTT. Residues: CASSRTGGGYTEAFF.

V and J are TRBV5-4 and TRBJ2-1; D not certain. The CDR3 has 15 residues. Germline assignment: CDR1 SGHNT and CDR2 YYREEE (reference sequence). Trimming cost V 1 base and J 2 bases, with 10 bases left between them. The CDR3 DNA follows: TGTGCCAGCAGCTTGAAAGGGTGGACCTACAATGAGCAGTTCTTC. It yields the protein CASSLKGWTYNEQFF. Filled out from reference TRBV5-4 and TRBJ2-1, the complete variable domain reads ETGVTQSPTHLIKTRGQQVTLRCSSQSGHNTVSWYQQALGQGPQFIFQYYREEENGRGNFPPRFSGLQFPNYSSELNVNALELDDSALYLCASSLKGWTYNEQFFGPGTRLTVL.

J is TRBJ1-3 and V is TRBV30, with D possibly being TRBD1 (5 bases). Germline V gene sequence: CDR1 GTSNPN, CDR2 SVGIG (reference sequence). The length of the CDR3 is 12 residues. V lost 4 bases to trimming and J lost 4 bases, with 8 bases between them. Here the CDR3 DNA reads TGTGCCTGGAAATGGGGGGGAAACACCATATATTTT. It specifies CAWKWGGNTIYF.

The genes are TRBV9 and TRBJ1-2; 10 bases match TRBD1. V lost 3 bases and J lost 9; bases outside the gene matches: 23. The CDR3 is 19 amino acids. CDR1 is SGDLS and CDR2 is YYNGEE in the germline V gene. The CDR3 sequence: CASSAPGGTGVLQAQRYTF. The CDR3 DNA follows: TGTGCCAGCAGCGCCCCTGGGGGGACAGGGGTCCTTCAGGCACAGCGCTACACCTTC. The full variable domain, in which reference TRBV9 and TRBJ1-2 provide the parts outside the CDR3, is DSGVTQTPKHLITATGQRVTLRCSPRSGDLSVYWYQQSLDQGLQFLIQYYNGEERAKGNILERFSAQQFPDLHSELNLSSLELGDSALYFCASSAPGGTGVLQAQRYTFGSGTRLTVV.

This sequence joins TRBV20-1 and TRBJ1-3; D gene uncertain. CDR1 and CDR2 from the germline V gene are DFQATT and SNEGSKA (reference sequence). Trimming shortened V by 6 bases and J by 1 base, and 10 bases separated the two germline ends. This CDR3 contains 13 residues. The CDR3 region is CSAPGGSGNTIYF. The CDR3 DNA follows: TGCAGTGCCCCCGGAGGGTCTGGAAACACCATATATTTT.

The chain joins TRBV10-1 to TRBJ1-2; possible D gene TRBD1, 6 bases. Germline V lookup: CDR1 WNHNN, CDR2 SYGVQD (reference sequence). Trimming stripped 2 bases from V and 8 bases from J, with 12 bases between. The CDR3 contains 13 residues. Written as DNA, the CDR3 is TGCGCCAGCAGTGAGGACAGGAGGATCGGCTACACCTTC. Amino acids: CASSEDRRIGYTF.

The chain combines TRBV7-9 with TRBJ1-2; possible D gene TRBD1, 6 bases. This CDR3 has 13 amino acids. Trimming pared 1 base from V and 7 bases from J, leaving 10 bases between. Germline loops: CDR1 SEHNR, CDR2 FQNEAQ (reference sequence). CDR3 bases: TGTGCCAGCAGCTTAGGGGGGGCTGCTGGCTACACCTTC. It translates to CASSLGGAAGYTF.

The chain has TRBV2 and TRBJ1-3; D unresolved. The germline gives CDR1 SNHLY, CDR2 FYNNEI. The V and J ends lost 6 bases and 4 bases respectively, with 16 bases between them. The CDR3 has 15 residues. In DNA form, the CDR3 reads TGTGCCAGCAGCTCCGGATGGGCGGAAGGAAACACCATATATTTT. This codes for CASSSGWAEGNTIYF.

This chain connects TRBV6-5 to TRBJ2-5; D unresolved. In germline, CDR1 is MNHEY, CDR2 SVGAGI. This CDR3 spans 14 amino acids. The V gene lost 0 bases and the J gene lost 1 base, with 6 bases spanning the gap. CDR3 in DNA: TGTGCCAGCAGTTACTCGTTTATCCAAGAGACCCAGTACTTC. Encoded protein: CASSYSFIQETQYF.

This clonotype has a handful of counts. The rearrangement joins TRBV5-1 to TRBJ1-2; D unclear. Trimming left V 2 bases short and J 2 bases short, with 7 bases between. CDR1 and CDR2 (germline): SGHRS, YFSETQ. The CDR3 sequence is 13 residues long. For the CDR3, the DNA is TGCGCCAGCAGCTTCCAATCCAACTATGGCTACACCTTC. This encodes CASSFQSNYGYTF.

The chain links TRBV20-1 to TRBJ2-1, with 10 bases lining up with TRBD2. Germline V gene sequence: CDR1 DFQATT, CDR2 SNEGSKA (reference sequence). V gave up 6 bases and J gave up 7 bases; unmatched junction bases: 9. CDR3 length: 14 amino acids. The CDR3 sequence is CSALGAGGANEQFF. The CDR3 coding sequence is TGCAGTGCCTTAGGAGCGGGAGGGGCTAATGAGCAGTTCTTC.

This chain uses TRBV18 with TRBJ1-2, with 8 nucleotides matching TRBD1. The J segment lost 8 bases and the V segment lost 4 bases, leaving 6 bases of the junction unmatched. The germline gives CDR1 KGHSH, CDR2 LQKENI. The CDR3 length is 13 residues. The CDR3 sequence is CASSQPTGDGYTF. The CDR3 bases are TGTGCCAGCTCACAACCGACAGGGGACGGCTACACCTTC.

This chain uses TRBV6-1 with TRBJ1-2; D might be TRBD1 (5 bases). This CDR3 is 14 amino acids long. Trimming pared 6 bases from V and 4 bases from J, leaving 15 bases between. The germline V gene has CDR1 MNHNS and CDR2 SASEGT. CDR3 DNA: TGTGCCAGCAGGGCCGGGACCGCGGGCTATGGCTACACCTTC. Protein sequence: CASRAGTAGYGYTF.

J is TRBJ2-3 and V is TRBV3-1; D may be TRBD2 (6 bases). Germline CDR1 and CDR2: LGHDT and YNNKEL (reference sequence). The CDR3 totals 14 residues. V was shortened by 5 bases and J by 2 bases, with 11 bases between the two germline ends. The CDR3: CASSWRAHTDTQYF. The DNA for the CDR3 is TGTGCCAGCAGCTGGAGGGCCCACACAGATACGCAGTATTTT.

This clonotype was found once. The chain couples TRBV12-5 to TRBJ2-5, with 12 bases lining up with TRBD2. The CDR3 has 16 amino acids. Trimming took 2 bases from V and 3 from J; bases not matched to a gene: 4. Per the germline V gene, CDR1 is LGHNT and CDR2 is FRNRAP. The CDR3 loop is CASGLRLAGGKETQYF. The DNA for the CDR3 is TGTGCTAGTGGTTTGCGGCTAGCGGGGGGGAAAGAGACCCAGTACTTC.

The chain links TRBV18 to TRBJ1-1, with D possibly matching TRBD1 (6 bases). CDR1 is KGHSH and CDR2 is LQKENI in the germline V gene. Deletions cut 10 bases from V and 1 base from J, with 13 bases between. The CDR3 has 13 amino acids. The CDR3 region is CATAGGANTEAFF. The CDR3 DNA sequence: TGTGCCACCGCTGGGGGGGCGAACACTGAAGCTTTCTTT.

The V call is TRBV20-1, the J call TRBJ2-7, with D perhaps matching TRBD2 (5 bases). V was clipped by 5 bases and J by 5 bases, with 10 bases between them. Germline V lookup: CDR1 DFQATT, CDR2 SNEGSKA (reference sequence). The length of the CDR3 is 11 residues. The CDR3 loop reads CSASSGNEQYF. In nucleotides, the CDR3 is TGCAGTGCTTCCAGCGGTAACGAGCAGTACTTC.

This clonotype was seen a single time. The rearrangement links TRBV18 to TRBJ1-6; D is unresolved. The CDR3 contains 13 residues. From germline, CDR1 is KGHSH and CDR2 LQKENI. V was shortened by 5 bases and J by 8 bases, with 10 bases between the two germline ends. CDR3 nucleotide sequence: TGTGCCAGCTCAGGCGGAAAGGATTCACCCCTCCACTTT. It translates to CASSGGKDSPLHF.

The chain is built from TRBV7-9 and TRBJ1-5; D unresolved. This CDR3 comprises 15 residues. In germline, CDR1 is SEHNR, CDR2 FQNEAQ (reference sequence). Trimming left V 0 bases short and J 11 bases short, with 17 bases between. CDR3 in DNA: TGTGCCAGCAGCTTAGCTGTCGCTCCAGTAACGGCCCAGCATTTT. Translating it yields CASSLAVAPVTAQHF.